The clone carrying this T cell receptor (beta chain) showed up just a few times. Antigen specificity is unknown. Isolation of PBMCs gave at least 6.5 million cells per sample. A sample-barcoded 5' primer and a J-beta primer mix were used in a second PCR of roughly 7 to 12 cycles. TCRdb reprocessed the 5' RACE reads with MiXCR, giving one entry per CDR3 protein. The sample has about 1.6 million distinct CDR3 sequences, roughly 30% seen once; the top ten hold approximately 10%. The sample comes from a study of blood T cells in healthy people across ages. Study-wide results and caveats: The diversity estimates, figures obtained from one million T cells, were considered underestimates. Among T cells, TCR beta diversity per million cells dropped roughly linearly as age rose.

Trimming cost V 0 bases and J 2 bases; bases outside gene matches: 7. This CDR3 region has 16 residues. From germline, CDR1 is SGHRS and CDR2 YFSETQ. The chain has TRBV5-1 and TRBJ2-5; 7 bases line up with TRBD1. This clonotype was obtained from a woman between 25 and 40 years old in good health. The source material was blood. The CDR3 here is CASSLGPVGQQETQYF. CDR3 DNA: TGCGCCAGCAGCTTGGGTCCGGTGGGACAGCAAGAGACCCAGTACTTC.